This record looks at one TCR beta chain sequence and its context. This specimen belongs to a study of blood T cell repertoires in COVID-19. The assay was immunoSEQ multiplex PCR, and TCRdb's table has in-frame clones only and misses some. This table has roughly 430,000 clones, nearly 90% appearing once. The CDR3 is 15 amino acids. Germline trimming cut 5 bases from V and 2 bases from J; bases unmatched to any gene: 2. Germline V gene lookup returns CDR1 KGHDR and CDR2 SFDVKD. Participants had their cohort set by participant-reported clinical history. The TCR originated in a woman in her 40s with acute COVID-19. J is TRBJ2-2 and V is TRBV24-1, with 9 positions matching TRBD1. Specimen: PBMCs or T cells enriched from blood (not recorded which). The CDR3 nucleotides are TGTGCCACCAGTGCCACAGGGGGCAACACCGGGGAGCTGTTTTTT. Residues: CATSATGGNTGELFF.